This paragraph reports one TCR beta chain. The data are from a study of blood T cell repertoires in COVID-19. In the authors' workflow: The authors estimated nucleated cell counts from reference gene primer amplification. Some clones are missing from TCRdb's copy, which holds only in-frame ones; the method was immunoSEQ multiplex PCR. From that table come the V and J calls and clone size; the DNA was used to work out D and trimming. The sample records around 220,000 clones, 86% being singletons. V shed 0 bases and J shed 1 base, with 4 bases lying between them. The CDR3 runs to 13 residues. Germline CDR1 SGHDT, CDR2 YYEEEE.

Material for sequencing was peripheral blood. The V and J genes are TRBV5-6 and TRBJ1-2; D not resolved. This TCR was recovered from a woman aged 50 to 60 with acute or convalescent COVID-19. The CDR3 loop is CASSLDINYGYTF. CDR3 in DNA: TGTGCCAGCAGCTTGGACATTAACTATGGCTACACCTTC.